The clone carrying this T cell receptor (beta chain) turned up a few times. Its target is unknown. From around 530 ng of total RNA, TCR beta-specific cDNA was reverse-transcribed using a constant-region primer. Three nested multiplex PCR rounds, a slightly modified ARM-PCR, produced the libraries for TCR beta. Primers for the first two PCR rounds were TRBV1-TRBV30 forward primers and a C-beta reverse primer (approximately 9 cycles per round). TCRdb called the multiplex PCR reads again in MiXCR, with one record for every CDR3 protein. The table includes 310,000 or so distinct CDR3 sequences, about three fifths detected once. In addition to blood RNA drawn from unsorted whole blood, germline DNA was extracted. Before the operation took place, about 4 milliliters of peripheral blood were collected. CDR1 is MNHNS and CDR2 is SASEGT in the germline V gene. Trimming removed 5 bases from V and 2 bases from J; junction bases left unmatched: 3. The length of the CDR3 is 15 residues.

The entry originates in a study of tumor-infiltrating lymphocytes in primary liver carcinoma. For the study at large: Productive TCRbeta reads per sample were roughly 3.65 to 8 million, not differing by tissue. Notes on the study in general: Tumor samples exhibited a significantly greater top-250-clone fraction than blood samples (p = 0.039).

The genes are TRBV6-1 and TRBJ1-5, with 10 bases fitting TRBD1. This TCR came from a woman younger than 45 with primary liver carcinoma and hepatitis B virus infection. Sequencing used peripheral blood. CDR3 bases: TGTGCCAGCAGTATCGGGACAGGGGGCAATCAGCCCCAGCATTTT. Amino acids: CASSIGTGGNQPQHF.